These 2 T cell receptor beta chains originate from one sample sequenced in a study of OX40 agonist ivuxolimab in advanced cancers. The method was immunoSEQ multiplex PCR; TCRdb's version includes in-frame clones alone and lacks a portion of them. The data contain about 28,000 clones, 80% of them seen just once; the ten biggest clones take up more than 9.5%. This sample comprised CD4+ or CD8+ T cells sorted from blood, obtained in a trial of the OX40 agonist ivuxolimab. The receptors derive from an adult with an advanced solid tumor such as melanoma, head and neck, liver or kidney cancer.

The chain recombines TRBV12-5 with TRBJ2-7; no reliable D call. The CDR3 extends over 12 amino acids. V lost 5 bases and J lost 2, with 7 bases in between. The germline gives CDR1 LGHNT, CDR2 FRNRAP. CDR3 DNA sequence: TGTGCTAGTGGTCTGATCCCCTACGAGCAGTACTTC. Protein: CASGLIPYEQYF. The whole variable domain, remainder taken from reference TRBV12-5 and TRBJ2-7, is DARVTQTPRHKVTEMGQEVTMRCQPILGHNTVFWYRQTMMQGLELLAYFRNRAPLDDSGMPKDRFSAEMPDATLATLKIQPSEPRDSAVYFCASGLIPYEQYFGPGTRLTVT.

The V and J genes are TRBV11-3 and TRBJ1-6; weak D call: TRBD1 (6 bases). Trimming removed 2 bases at V and 10 bases at J, with 27 bases between. CDR3 length: 19 residues. Looked up from germline, CDR1 is SGHNT and CDR2 is YENEEA. The CDR3 DNA is TGTGCCAGCAGCTTATCTCGGCTTGTGACCGGGGACACCTGGTCACCCCTCCACTTT. Protein product: CASSLSRLVTGDTWSPLHF.